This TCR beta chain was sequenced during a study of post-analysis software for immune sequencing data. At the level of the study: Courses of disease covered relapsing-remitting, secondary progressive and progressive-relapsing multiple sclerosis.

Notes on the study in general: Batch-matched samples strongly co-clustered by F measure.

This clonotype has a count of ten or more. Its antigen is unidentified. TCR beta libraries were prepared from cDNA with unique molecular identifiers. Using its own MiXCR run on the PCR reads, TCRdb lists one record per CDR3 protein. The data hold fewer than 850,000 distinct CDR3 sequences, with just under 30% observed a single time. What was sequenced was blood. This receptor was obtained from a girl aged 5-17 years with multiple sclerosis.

DNA of the CDR3: TGCGCCAGCAGCTTGGCCTCTTCGGGACTAGATCAGTATTTT. Translated: CASSLASSGLDQYF. This chain uses TRBV5-1 with TRBJ2-3; TRBD2 matches 8 bases. Germline V gene sequence: CDR1 SGHRS, CDR2 YFSETQ. The length of the CDR3 is 14 residues. Germline trimming cut 0 bases from V and 12 bases from J; bases unmatched to any gene: 9.